Detailed here is one TCR beta chain. Its antigen is still unknown. The sample originates from a study of shared clonotypes between healthy human individuals. Sequencing was performed with immunoSEQ multiplex PCR; in TCRdb, only in-frame clones are kept and a portion is missing. The profile shows roughly 650,000 clones, approximately 97% of them singletons. The germline V gene has CDR1 MNHEY and CDR2 SVGAGI. The CDR3 covers 14 residues. With 0 bases removed from V and 2 bases from J, the gap between germline ends came to 7 bases. General study findings and limits: Researchers sampled blood only, noting tissue repertoires likely differ.

This receptor was identified in a woman aged 25 to 39 in good health. Sequences were obtained from naive CD4+ T cells sorted from blood. The subset denotes: CD45RA+ positively selected. J is TRBJ1-2 and V is TRBV6-5; D gene unclear. The DNA of the CDR3 is TGTGCCAGCAGTTACTCCACGTCGAACTATGGCTACACCTTC. It specifies CASSYSTSNYGYTF.